This TCR beta chain was recorded in a study of blood T cell repertoires in COVID-19. CDR3 size: 14 residues. Trimming took 4 bases from V and 5 from J; bases not matched to a gene: 5. The germline V gene encodes CDR1 KGHSH and CDR2 LQKENI. Produced via immunoSEQ multiplex PCR; TCRdb's table is partial and in-frame only. The sample gives around 65,000 clones, 76% of which show up once; 5.5% to 7% is in the top ten. This sequence joins TRBV18 and TRBJ2-7, with TRBD2 matching 10 bases. This clonotype originated in a woman aged 50 to 65 with active or convalescent COVID-19. The sequencing sample was made of peripheral blood. CDR3 sequence reads: CASSRDGTSDEQYF. CDR3 coding DNA: TGTGCCAGCTCACGCGACGGGACTAGCGACGAGCAGTACTTC.